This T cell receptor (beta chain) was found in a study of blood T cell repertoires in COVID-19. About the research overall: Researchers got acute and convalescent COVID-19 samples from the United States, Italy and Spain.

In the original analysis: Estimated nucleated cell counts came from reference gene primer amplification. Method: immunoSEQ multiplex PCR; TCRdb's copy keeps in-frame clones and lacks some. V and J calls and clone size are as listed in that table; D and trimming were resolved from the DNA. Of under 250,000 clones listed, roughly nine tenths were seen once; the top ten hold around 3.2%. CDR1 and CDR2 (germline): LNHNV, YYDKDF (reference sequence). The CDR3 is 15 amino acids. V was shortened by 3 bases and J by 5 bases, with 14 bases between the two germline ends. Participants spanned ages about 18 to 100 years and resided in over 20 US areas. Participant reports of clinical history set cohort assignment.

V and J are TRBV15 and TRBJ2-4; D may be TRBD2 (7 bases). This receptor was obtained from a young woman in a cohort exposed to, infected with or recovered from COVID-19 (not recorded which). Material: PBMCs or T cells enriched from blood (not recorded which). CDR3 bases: TGTGCCACCAGCAGCCGGAGGGGGGGCCAAAACATTCAGTACTTC. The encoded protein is CATSSRRGGQNIQYF. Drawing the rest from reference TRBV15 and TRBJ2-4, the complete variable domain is DAMVIQNPRYQVTQFGKPVTLSCSQTLNHNVMYWYQQKSSQAPKLLFHYYDKDFNNEADTPDNFQSRRPNTSFCFLDIRSPGLGDTAMYLCATSSRRGGQNIQYFGAGTRLSVL.